Listed below are T cell receptor beta chains from one sample, sequenced in a study of response to subunit inactivated influenza vaccine. TCRdb redid the calling of the RT-PCR reads with MiXCR, one entry per CDR3 protein. The sample lists some 850,000 distinct CDR3 sequences; less than 20% were seen once. This material consisted of PBMCs from blood, taken roughly 5 days after vaccination. The receptors stem from a man aged 50 to 60 who received an inactivated influenza vaccine. CDR3s include the opening cysteine and the closing phenylalanine or tryptophan. The order of the fields is clone size, J gene, V gene, CDR3 protein. Some rows mark clone size as missing; the rest say once, few, many or name a class of expanded clone.

size: few; J: TRBJ2-7; V: TRBV28; CDR3: CASSKDRLVEQYF
size: few; J: TRBJ2-1; V: TRBV12-3/TRBV12-4; CDR3: CASSLVPHYNEQFF
size: few; J: TRBJ2-5; V: TRBV6-1; CDR3: CASRRTETETQYF
size: NA; J: TRBJ2-2; V: TRBV7-8; CDR3: CASSKQGAQSGELFF
size: NA; J: TRBJ1-1; V: TRBV5-1; CDR3: CATRGDRESGTEAFF
size: NA; J: TRBJ2-7; V: TRBV20-1; CDR3: CSARDYREIGYEQYF
size: once; J: TRBJ2-3; V: TRBV4-3; CDR3: CASSQRLAGGQGTQYF
size: NA; J: TRBJ2-1; V: TRBV24-1; CDR3: CATSDQGLVYNEQFF
size: NA; J: TRBJ1-5; V: TRBV14; CDR3: CASSQEGRGFNQPQHF
size: NA; J: TRBJ2-3; V: TRBV12-3/TRBV12-4; CDR3: CASSRGTRAQYF
size: few; J: TRBJ2-3; V: TRBV4-3; CDR3: CASSQDGRGITQYF
size: NA; J: TRBJ2-1; V: TRBV24-1; CDR3: CATSDPRGQSSYNEQFF
size: NA; J: TRBJ2-7; V: TRBV6-2/TRBV6-3; CDR3: CASSYSFGSGGLNEQYF
size: NA; J: TRBJ1-2; V: TRBV10-3; CDR3: CAISVAGTGGGYTF
size: few; J: TRBJ2-1; V: TRBV10-3; CDR3: CAISEPSSYNEQFF
size: NA; J: TRBJ1-5; V: TRBV20-1; CDR3: CSATRDRGRNQPQHF
size: few; J: TRBJ2-3; V: TRBV24-1; CDR3: CATSARDTQYF
size: few; J: TRBJ2-2; V: TRBV6-5; CDR3: CASSYSWGNTGELFF
size: NA; J: TRBJ1-3; V: TRBV29-1; CDR3: CSVEEGANTIYF
size: NA; J: TRBJ1-2; V: TRBV5-1; CDR3: CASSQPTGPRAGGYTF
size: NA; J: TRBJ2-7; V: TRBV29-1; CDR3: CSVVLAGGGYEQYF
size: NA; J: TRBJ1-6; V: TRBV4-1; CDR3: CASRILIGGESSPLHF
size: NA; J: TRBJ1-5; V: TRBV10-3; CDR3: CAIGTDSNQPQHF
size: few; J: TRBJ2-1; V: TRBV5-1; CDR3: CASSGGESSYNEQFF
size: few; J: TRBJ2-1; V: TRBV27; CDR3: CASSRRLGHNEQFF
size: few; J: TRBJ2-1; V: TRBV5-1; CDR3: CASSPGGEQGGEQFF
size: NA; J: TRBJ1-5; V: TRBV7-2; CDR3: CASSLGTWGFQPQHF
size: NA; J: TRBJ1-5; V: TRBV20-1; CDR3: CSAGGGQSLGQPQHF
size: NA; J: TRBJ2-7; V: TRBV29-1; CDR3: CSVKDVGGLAAYEQYF
size: NA; J: TRBJ2-3; V: TRBV7-2; CDR3: CASSSTAEDTQYF
size: NA; J: TRBJ2-7; V: TRBV27; CDR3: CASRMTLGQGAVEQYF
size: NA; J: TRBJ2-7; V: TRBV7-9; CDR3: CASSLPFPQDSYEQYF
size: many; J: TRBJ1-6; V: TRBV7-2; CDR3: CASSLVWTGDSPLHF
size: few; J: TRBJ2-1; V: TRBV20-1; CDR3: CSAKMWEGANYNEQFF
size: few; J: TRBJ2-2; V: TRBV12-3/TRBV12-4; CDR3: CASSSRPGELFF
size: many; J: TRBJ2-2; V: TRBV20-1; CDR3: CSARDHPLLNTGELFF
size: many; J: TRBJ1-6; V: TRBV7-2; CDR3: CASSLDNSPLHF
size: NA; J: TRBJ2-3; V: TRBV20-1; CDR3: CSARVGLHTDTQYF
size: few; J: TRBJ1-2; V: TRBV5-1; CDR3: CASSLVAPTHRSSAGGYTF
size: few; J: TRBJ2-1; V: TRBV12-3/TRBV12-4; CDR3: CASSFDITMTSEQFF